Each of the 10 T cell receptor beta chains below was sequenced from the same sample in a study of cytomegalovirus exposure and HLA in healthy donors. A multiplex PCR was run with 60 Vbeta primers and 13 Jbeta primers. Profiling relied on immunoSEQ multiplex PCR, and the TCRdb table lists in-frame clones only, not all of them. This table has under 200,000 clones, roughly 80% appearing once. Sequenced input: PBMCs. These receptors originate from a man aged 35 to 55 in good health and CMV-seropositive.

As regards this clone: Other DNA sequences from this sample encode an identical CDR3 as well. The CDR3 DNA reads as TGTGCCAGCAGCCAAGTGGACAGGGGCTATGGCTACACCTTC. This sequence encodes CASSQVDRGYGYTF. The V call is TRBV14, the J call TRBJ1-2; 9 bases are a match to TRBD1. Trimming took 1 base from V and 4 from J; bases not matched to a gene: 1. The CDR3 spans 14 residues. Germline assignment: CDR1 SGHDN and CDR2 FVKESK.

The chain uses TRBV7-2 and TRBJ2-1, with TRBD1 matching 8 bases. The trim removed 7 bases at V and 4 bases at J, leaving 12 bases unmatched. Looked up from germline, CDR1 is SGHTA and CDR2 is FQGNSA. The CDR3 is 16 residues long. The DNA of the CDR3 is TGTGCCAGCACCCCCATTCGGACAGGGATATACAATGAGCAGTTCTTC. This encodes CASTPIRTGIYNEQFF.

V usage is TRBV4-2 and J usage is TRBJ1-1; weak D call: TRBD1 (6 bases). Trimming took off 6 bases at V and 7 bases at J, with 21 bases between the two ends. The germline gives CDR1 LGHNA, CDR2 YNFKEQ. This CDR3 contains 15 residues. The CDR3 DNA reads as TGTGCCAGCAGTCCAACGGCGACAGGATCGGTTGAAGCTTTCTTT. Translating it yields CASSPTATGSVEAFF.

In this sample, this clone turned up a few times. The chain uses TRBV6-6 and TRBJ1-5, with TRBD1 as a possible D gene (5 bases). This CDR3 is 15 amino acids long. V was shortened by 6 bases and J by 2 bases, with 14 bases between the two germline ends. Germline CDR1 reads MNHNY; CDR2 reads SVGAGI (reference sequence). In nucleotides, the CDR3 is TGTGCCAGCAGCTTGGACAATAGGGGCAATCAGCCCCAGCATTTT. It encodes CASSLDNRGNQPQHF.

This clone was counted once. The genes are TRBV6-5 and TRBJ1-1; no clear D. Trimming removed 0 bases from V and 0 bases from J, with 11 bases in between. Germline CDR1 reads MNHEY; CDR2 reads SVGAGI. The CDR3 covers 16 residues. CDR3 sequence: CASSYSPGFMNTEAFF. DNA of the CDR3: TGTGCCAGCAGTTACTCCCCAGGTTTCATGAACACTGAAGCTTTCTTT.

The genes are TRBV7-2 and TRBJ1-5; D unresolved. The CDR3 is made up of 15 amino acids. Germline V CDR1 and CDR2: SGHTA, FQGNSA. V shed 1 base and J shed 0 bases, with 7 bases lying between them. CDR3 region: CASSLGTYSNQPQHF. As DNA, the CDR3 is TGTGCCAGCAGCTTAGGGACTTATAGCAATCAGCCCCAGCATTTT.

The CDR3 nucleotides are TGTGCCAGTAGCCTACAGGGCATGAACACTGAAGCTTTCTTT. It is translated as CASSLQGMNTEAFF. This chain connects TRBV19 to TRBJ1-1; tentatively, D is TRBD1 (6 bases). Germline CDR1 reads LNHDA; CDR2 reads SQIVND (reference sequence). V lost 6 bases, J lost 0 bases, and 11 bases lay in between. This CDR3 spans 14 amino acids.

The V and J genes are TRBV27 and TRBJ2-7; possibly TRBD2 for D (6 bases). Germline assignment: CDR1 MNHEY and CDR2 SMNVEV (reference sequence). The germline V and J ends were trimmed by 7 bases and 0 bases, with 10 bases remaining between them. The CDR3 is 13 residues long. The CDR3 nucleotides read TGTGCCAGCAAGTCGGGGGACTCCTACGAGCAGTACTTC. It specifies CASKSGDSYEQYF.

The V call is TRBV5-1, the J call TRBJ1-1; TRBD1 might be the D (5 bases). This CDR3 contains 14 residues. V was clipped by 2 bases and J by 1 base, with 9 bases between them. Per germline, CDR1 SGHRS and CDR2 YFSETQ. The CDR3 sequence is CASSFSGKNTEAFF. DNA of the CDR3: TGCGCCAGCAGCTTCTCAGGGAAGAACACTGAAGCTTTCTTT. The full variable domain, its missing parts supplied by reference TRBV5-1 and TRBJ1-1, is KAGVTQTPRYLIKTRGQQVTLSCSPISGHRSVSWYQQTPGQGLQFLFEYFSETQRNKGNFPGRFSGRQFSNSRSEMNVSTLELGDSALYLCASSFSGKNTEAFFGQGTRLTVV.

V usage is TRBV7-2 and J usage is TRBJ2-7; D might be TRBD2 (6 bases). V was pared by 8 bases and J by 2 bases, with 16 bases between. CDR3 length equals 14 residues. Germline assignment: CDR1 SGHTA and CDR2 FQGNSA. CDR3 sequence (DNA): TGTGCCAGCGGGGGAGGTTTGCGGGCCTACGAGCAGTACTTC. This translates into CASGGGLRAYEQYF.